The 10 T cell receptor beta chains reported below all come from one sample, sequenced in a study of blood T cell repertoires in COVID-19. Some clones are missing from TCRdb's copy, which holds only in-frame ones; the method was immunoSEQ multiplex PCR. The data hold some 330,000 clones, with around 87% observed a single time. Source material: peripheral blood. The receptors derive from a woman between 45 and 65 years old with active or convalescent COVID-19.

The genes are TRBV11-2 and TRBJ2-7; D is perhaps TRBD1 (6 bases). In germline, CDR1 is SGHAT, CDR2 FQNNGV. The CDR3 extends over 14 amino acids. The germline V and J ends were trimmed by 5 bases and 0 bases, with 11 bases remaining between them. CDR3 nucleotides: TGTGCCAGCAGCGCAACAGGGAGCTCCTACGAGCAGTACTTC. Its translation: CASSATGSSYEQYF.

The chain uses TRBV5-1 and TRBJ2-2, with 7 bases fitting TRBD1. Germline V lookup: CDR1 SGHRS, CDR2 YFSETQ. Trimming at V came to 3 bases and at J to 4 bases, leaving 12 bases not matched to a gene. CDR3 length equals 17 residues. The CDR3 DNA follows: TGCGCCAGCAGCTCCAAGGGGCCGACAGGGCCCACCGGGGAGCTGTTTTTT. Protein product: CASSSKGPTGPTGELFF.

The rearrangement uses TRBV28 and TRBJ1-3; 9 bases match TRBD1. Germline assignment: CDR1 MDHEN and CDR2 SYDVKM. The CDR3 is 14 amino acids. The V gene end was trimmed by 6 bases and the J gene end by 4 bases; junction bases not matched to a gene: 4. The DNA of the CDR3 is TGTGCCAGCAGCCCTGGACAGGGGGGAAACACCATATATTTT. Translating it yields CASSPGQGGNTIYF.

V is TRBV14 and J is TRBJ1-2; TRBD1 is a possible D gene (5 bases). V was cut by 4 bases and J by 8 bases, with 14 bases left in between. The CDR3 consists of 13 residues. Germline-derived CDR1 and CDR2 are SGHDN and FVKESK. The CDR3 loop is CASSPRGRVGYTF. The CDR3, as DNA: TGTGCCAGCAGCCCCCGTGGCAGGGTGGGCTACACCTTC.

The V and J genes are TRBV4-2 and TRBJ2-4; TRBD1 matches 7 bases. The germline CDR1 and CDR2 sequences are LGHNA and YNFKEQ. The CDR3 is made up of 14 amino acids. V was clipped by 4 bases and J by 5 bases; unmatched bases: 5. For the CDR3, the DNA is TGTGCCAGCAGCCCCCGACAGGGTGAAAACATTCAGTACTTC. This encodes CASSPRQGENIQYF.

The DNA for the CDR3 is TGTGCCAGCAGCCGATTCACAGGTGTCCAAGAGACCCAGTACTTC. Encoded protein: CASSRFTGVQETQYF. The chain combines TRBV7-9 with TRBJ2-5; D might be TRBD1 (5 bases). Germline V CDR1 and CDR2: SEHNR, FQNEAQ (reference sequence). The CDR3 is made up of 15 amino acids. V was pared by 5 bases and J by 1 base, with 14 bases between. The whole variable domain, filled in from reference TRBV7-9 and TRBJ2-5, reads DTGVSQNPRHKITKRGQNVTFRCDPISEHNRLYWYRQTLGQGPEFLTYFQNEAQLEKSRLLSDRFSAERPKGSFSTLEIQRTEQGDSAMYLCASSRFTGVQETQYFGPGTRLLVL.

This chain links TRBV9 with TRBJ1-1; D remains unclear. There are 13 residues in the CDR3. V lost 2 bases, J lost 7 bases, and 12 bases lay in between. Germline V CDR1 and CDR2: SGDLS, YYNGEE. CDR3 DNA: TGTGCCAGCAGCGTCGGCCCAGGCCATGAAGCTTTCTTT. Its translation: CASSVGPGHEAFF.

This chain links TRBV7-3 with TRBJ2-2, with a possible D match to TRBD2 (6 bases). V gave up 1 base and J gave up 6 bases, with 15 bases separating them. The CDR3 is 16 amino acids. Germline V gene sequence: CDR1 SGHTA, CDR2 FQGTGA. The CDR3 sequence is CASSLRSLGGSGELFF. DNA for the CDR3: TGTGCCAGCAGCTTAAGGAGTTTGGGGGGATCCGGGGAGCTGTTTTTT.

V is TRBV2 and J is TRBJ2-7; 9 nucleotides align to TRBD2. Germline V lookup: CDR1 SNHLY, CDR2 FYNNEI. The J segment lost 1 base and the V segment lost 4 bases, leaving 11 bases of the junction unmatched. The CDR3 sequence is 17 residues long. CDR3 sequence (DNA): TGTGCCAGCAGTGCGGGGCTAGCGGGGTTCCAATCCTACGAGCAGTACTTC. Translated, it gives CASSAGLAGFQSYEQYF.

The rearrangement uses TRBV28 and TRBJ1-4, with 8 positions matching TRBD1. Germline V gene sequence: CDR1 MDHEN, CDR2 SYDVKM. The CDR3 covers 14 residues. Trimming took 4 bases from V and 12 from J; bases not matched to a gene: 10. The CDR3, as DNA: TGTGCCAGCAGTTCGGGACAGGCGCTTTGGGAACTGTTTTTT. Its translation: CASSSGQALWELFF. Full variable domain (remainder filled in from reference TRBV28 and TRBJ1-4): DVKVTQSSRYLVKRTGEKVFLECVQDMDHENMFWYRQDPGLGLRLIYFSYDVKMKEKGDIPEGYSVSREKKERFSLILESASTNQTSMYLCASSSGQALWELFFGSGTQLSVL.